These 12 T cell receptor beta chains were all obtained from the same sample, sequenced in a study of T cells after yellow fever vaccination. From the 5' RACE reads, TCRdb called clonotypes with MiXCR, one entry per CDR3 protein. The table lists about 300,000 distinct CDR3 sequences, less than 9.5% of them singletons. Sequencing used CD4+ T cells sorted from PBMCs, obtained 5 days after the yellow fever booster vaccination. The receptors were sampled from a man aged 18 to 30 who received the YFV17D yellow fever vaccine.

This clonotype occurred a few times. This chain joins TRBV3-1 and TRBJ2-1, with D hard to call. With 1 base removed from V and 10 bases from J, the gap between germline ends came to 8 bases. The CDR3 spans 12 residues. From germline, CDR1 is LGHDT and CDR2 YNNKEL (reference sequence). CDR3 protein: CASSQAGWEQFF. The CDR3 nucleotides are TGTGCCAGCAGCCAAGCGGGCTGGGAGCAGTTCTTC.

This clonotype appeared a few times. The rearrangement uses TRBV2 and TRBJ1-5; 7 bases agree with TRBD1. CDR3 size: 13 residues. Losses at the gene ends were 6 bases for V and 9 bases for J; bases not matched to a gene: 8. Germline CDR1 is SNHLY and CDR2 is FYNNEI. The CDR3 DNA follows: TGTGCCAGCAGGTGGACAGGCAACGGGCCCCAGCATTTT. This codes for CASRWTGNGPQHF.

There are many counts of this clonotype. Here the CDR3 DNA reads TGCAGTGCTAAGACCGGGACAGGGACCTACGAGCAGTACGTC. Translation: CSAKTGTGTYEQYV. The chain carries TRBV20-1 and TRBJ2-7; 9 nucleotides match TRBD1. The CDR3 is made up of 14 amino acids. J was trimmed by 2 bases and V by 4 bases; bases with no gene match: 6. CDR1 and CDR2 (germline): DFQATT, SNEGSKA (reference sequence).

This clonotype was counted between two and nine times. The V and J genes are TRBV7-2 and TRBJ1-6, with D unresolved. Germline V CDR1 and CDR2: SGHTA, FQGNSA. CDR3 length: 17 residues. Trimming stripped 0 bases from V and 8 bases from J, with 17 bases between. The CDR3 region is CASSLAPAGFGDSPLHF. Written as DNA, the CDR3 is TGTGCCAGCAGCTTAGCGCCCGCGGGCTTCGGTGATTCACCCCTCCACTTT.

This rearrangement joins TRBV7-9 to TRBJ1-1, with D unresolved. V lost 11 bases, J lost 4 bases, and 17 bases lay in between. CDR1 is SEHNR, CDR2 FQNEAQ, per germline (reference sequence). CDR3 length: 13 amino acids. The CDR3 sequence is CAGQVDRGTEAFF. For the CDR3, the DNA is TGTGCCGGCCAAGTGGACCGGGGCACTGAAGCTTTCTTT.

The rearrangement uses TRBV11-2 and TRBJ1-4; 7 nucleotides match TRBD1. V trimming: 5 bases; J trimming: 12 bases; junction bases outside the gene matches: 9. The germline CDR1 and CDR2 sequences are SGHAT and FQNNGV. The CDR3 extends over 13 amino acids. CDR3 protein: CASSRTGPRELFF. As DNA, the CDR3 is TGTGCCAGCAGCCGGACAGGCCCGAGAGAACTGTTTTTT.

The chain recombines TRBV3-1 with TRBJ1-1; D unclear. Trimming stripped 4 bases from V and 0 bases from J, with 12 bases between. Germline loops: CDR1 LGHDT, CDR2 YNNKEL (reference sequence). The CDR3 runs to 15 residues. CDR3 DNA: TGTGCCAGCAGCCGCACGGGCCGCATGAACACTGAAGCTTTCTTT. This gives the protein CASSRTGRMNTEAFF.

This clonotype occurred a few times. This rearrangement joins TRBV7-2 to TRBJ1-5, with D perhaps TRBD1 (5 bases). CDR3 size: 14 residues. Germline V CDR1 and CDR2: SGHTA, FQGNSA. The V and J ends lost 4 bases and 6 bases respectively, with 13 bases between them. CDR3 nucleotides: TGTGCCAGCAGCTCGGCGGGGCCTGGTCAGCCCCAGCATTTT. This sequence encodes CASSSAGPGQPQHF.

This clonotype appeared a few times. The V gene is TRBV20-1, the J gene TRBJ2-1, with 11 nucleotides matching TRBD2. CDR1 and CDR2 (germline): DFQATT, SNEGSKA (reference sequence). The J segment lost 4 bases and the V segment lost 1 base, leaving 6 bases of the junction unmatched. CDR3 size: 16 residues. The CDR3 region has the DNA TGCAGTGCTAGAGCCCTACTAGCGGGGGTATACAATGAGCAGTTCTTC. Translating it yields CSARALLAGVYNEQFF.

CDR3: CASGLLAGNGYTF. The CDR3 bases are TGTGCCAGCGGGTTACTAGCGGGTAATGGCTACACCTTC. The gene calls are TRBV27 and TRBJ1-2; D is unresolved. The V gene lost 8 bases and the J gene lost 6 bases, with 16 bases spanning the gap. The germline CDR1 and CDR2 sequences are MNHEY and SMNVEV (reference sequence). The length of the CDR3 is 13 residues.

This clonotype was counted between two and nine times. The rearrangement uses TRBV23-1 and TRBJ2-5; tentatively, D is TRBD1 (5 bases). Being an ORF, TRBV23-1 has a function that is uncertain. V dropped 0 bases and J dropped 2 bases, with 25 bases sitting between them. The CDR3 covers 20 residues. The CDR3 DNA sequence: TGCGCCAGCAGTCAATCGTCCAGGGTCGACCCCTGTGCCACACAAGAGACCCAGTACTTC. Translated, it gives CASSQSSRVDPCATQETQYF.

This clonotype has just a few counts. V gene TRBV29-1 combines with J gene TRBJ2-5, with 7 bases that match TRBD1. J was trimmed by 2 bases and V by 6 bases; bases with no gene match: 6. This CDR3 contains 13 residues. CDR1 and CDR2 from the germline V gene are SQVTM and ANQGSEA. The CDR3 DNA follows: TGCAGCGTGGCAGGGACAGTTCAAGAGACCCAGTACTTC. It translates to CSVAGTVQETQYF.